Below, 27 T cell receptor beta chains from the same sample are listed, as sequenced in a study of T-cell reconstitution after alpha-beta-depleted transplantation in children. It was with unique molecular identifiers that the TCRbeta library was prepared. In TCRdb, the PCR reads were re-called with MiXCR into one record per CDR3 protein. This sample has about 610,000 distinct CDR3 sequences, with roughly a tenth found just once. The specimen comprised PBMCs from the stem cell graft donor, sampled from the stem cell graft. These receptors were taken from a human donor who donated a stem cell graft to a child with acute myeloid leukemia.

This chain connects TRBV11-1 to TRBJ2-7; TRBD2 might be the D (6 bases). CDR1 SGHAT and CDR2 FQDESV come from the germline V gene (reference sequence). V shed 6 bases and J shed 11 bases, with 17 bases lying between them. The CDR3 contains 12 residues. For the CDR3, the DNA is TGTGCCAGCAGTTCTCAATCGGGAGAGAAGTACTTC. Translation: CASSSQSGEKYF.

The table lists this clonotype with a few counts. The V call is TRBV10-3, the J call TRBJ1-1; weak D call: TRBD1 (5 bases). The CDR3 is made up of 13 amino acids. Germline CDR1 reads ENHRY; CDR2 reads SYGVKD. Trimming cost V 7 bases and J 3 bases, with 12 bases left between them. CDR3 in amino acids: CAITLGGDTEAFF. The CDR3 DNA sequence: TGTGCCATCACACTTGGGGGGGACACTGAAGCTTTCTTT.

The rearrangement joins TRBV28 to TRBJ1-1, with a weak D call TRBD1 (6 bases). V was pared by 7 bases and J by 0 bases, with 18 bases between. This CDR3 has 16 amino acids. Germline CDR1 and CDR2: MDHEN and SYDVKM. The CDR3, as DNA: TGTGCCAGCAACCCTTCGGGGGCGCGGTTGAACACTGAAGCTTTCTTT. It codes for CASNPSGARLNTEAFF.

This clonotype was found a few times. This chain joins TRBV7-2 and TRBJ1-5; possible D gene TRBD1, 6 bases. Germline-derived CDR1 and CDR2 are SGHTA and FQGNSA. The ends were cut back, 5 bases at V and 9 bases at J, with 17 bases in the middle. This CDR3 has 14 residues. Written as DNA, the CDR3 is TGTGCCAGCAGCCCTGACAGGACCCCAGGGCCCCAGCATTTT. It specifies CASSPDRTPGPQHF.

This clonotype was found a few times. The gene calls are TRBV29-1 and TRBJ2-1, with a tentative D call TRBD2 (6 bases). V was trimmed by 7 bases and J by 6 bases, leaving 10 bases between them. The CDR3 spans 11 residues. CDR1 and CDR2 (germline): SQVTM, ANQGSEA. CDR3 in DNA: TGCAGCGCCGGGGGACTCAATGAGCAGTTCTTC. Protein sequence: CSAGGLNEQFF.

The chain carries TRBV5-1 and TRBJ2-1; weak D call: TRBD1 (6 bases). Germline CDR1 SGHRS, CDR2 YFSETQ. This CDR3 has 15 residues. V was cut by 2 bases and J by 10 bases, with 19 bases left in between. CDR3 bases: TGCGCCAGCAGCTTACGACAGGACGACTGGCGGGAGCAGTTCTTC. This sequence encodes CASSLRQDDWREQFF.

The chain links TRBV7-9 to TRBJ1-4; D gene unclear. Germline V gives CDR1 SEHNR, CDR2 FQNEAQ (reference sequence). There are 15 residues in the CDR3. Trimming pared 1 base from V and 6 bases from J, leaving 12 bases between. CDR3 loop: CASSLGSPADEKLFF. The CDR3 nucleotides are TGTGCCAGCAGCTTAGGGTCTCCGGCGGATGAAAAACTGTTTTTT.

This chain joins TRBV4-3 and TRBJ1-2; no definite D call. Germline values: CDR1 LGHNA, CDR2 YSLEER. This CDR3 is 16 amino acids long. V was clipped by 1 base and J by 0 bases, with 12 bases between them. The CDR3 bases are TGCGCCAGCAGCCAAGTGAAGGGATCGGCTAACTATGGCTACACCTTC. Translated: CASSQVKGSANYGYTF.

A few counts support this clonotype. CDR3: CASSQVRDQGAGTGELFF. DNA of the CDR3: TGCGCCAGCAGCCAAGTGAGGGACCAGGGGGCAGGCACCGGGGAGCTGTTTTTT. V is TRBV4-1 and J is TRBJ2-2; 8 bases fit TRBD1. The V and J ends lost 1 base and 4 bases, in that order; junction bases with no gene match: 11. The germline V gene has CDR1 MGHRA and CDR2 YSYEKL. CDR3 size: 18 residues.

This clonotype was counted at least ten times. V usage is TRBV5-1 and J usage is TRBJ2-2; D gene ambiguous. This CDR3 region has 14 residues. V was pared by 1 base and J by 1 base, with 5 bases between. Germline V gives CDR1 SGHRS, CDR2 YFSETQ. The CDR3 region is CASSLTVNTGELFF. The CDR3, as DNA: TGCGCCAGCAGCTTGACAGTGAACACCGGGGAGCTGTTTTTT.

This clonotype was found many times. The chain is built from TRBV29-1 and TRBJ2-5, with 9 nucleotides matching TRBD2. Trimming took 8 bases from V and 4 from J; bases not matched to a gene: 8. The CDR3 loop spans 13 amino acids. Germline-derived CDR1 and CDR2 are SQVTM and ANQGSEA. This CDR3 reads CSTRGGDVETQYF. The DNA for the CDR3 is TGCAGCACACGCGGGGGGGACGTAGAGACCCAGTACTTC.

This clonotype was observed a handful of times. The chain joins TRBV7-9 to TRBJ2-3; 7 bases are a match to TRBD2. Per the germline V gene, CDR1 is SEHNR and CDR2 is FQNEAQ (reference sequence). The length of the CDR3 is 15 residues. Here the CDR3 reads CATQDTSASTDTQYF. DNA of the CDR3: TGTGCGACGCAGGACACTAGCGCCAGCACAGATACGCAGTATTTT.

The chain combines TRBV11-1 with TRBJ1-5; D ambiguous. There are 18 residues in the CDR3. V lost 4 bases and J lost 4, with 23 bases in between. Germline CDR1 is SGHAT and CDR2 is FQDESV (reference sequence). The DNA of the CDR3 is TGTGCCAGCAGCTCTAGTGTAGTGGTCACGGGAGCTAATCAGCCCCAGCATTTT. This sequence encodes CASSSSVVVTGANQPQHF.

With respect to this clonotype: A read error may account for a junction end that differs from germline. The gene calls are TRBV7-2 and TRBJ2-3; a weak D match, TRBD2 (5 bases). The germline gives CDR1 SGHTA, CDR2 FQGNSA. The CDR3 length is 12 residues. The CDR3 region has the DNA TGTGCCAGCAGCTTAGAACTCGGGAACCCGAATTTT. It translates to CASSLELGNPNF.

This clonotype was seen more than once but under ten times. The gene calls are TRBV20-1 and TRBJ2-1; 14 bases align to TRBD2. The junction had 5 bases not matched to a gene; V was cut back by 4 bases and J by 3 bases. CDR1 is DFQATT and CDR2 is SNEGSKA in the germline V gene (reference sequence). The CDR3 has 16 residues. CDR3 coding DNA: TGCAGTGCTACCGGGACTAGCGGGAGTATCTACAATGAGCAGTTCTTC. Its translation: CSATGTSGSIYNEQFF.

A few counts support this clonotype. This sequence joins TRBV30 and TRBJ1-2, with D possibly TRBD1 on 6 matching bases. This CDR3 has 15 residues. With 2 bases removed from V and 2 bases from J, the gap between germline ends came to 15 bases. CDR1 and CDR2 (germline): GTSNPN, SVGIG (reference sequence). The CDR3 sequence: CAWSPRRQANYGYTF. DNA of the CDR3: TGTGCCTGGAGTCCCCGGAGACAGGCCAACTATGGCTACACCTTC.

V is TRBV4-2 and J is TRBJ2-3; TRBD2 agrees at 12 bases. The CDR3 has 19 amino acids. J lost 7 bases, V lost 0 bases, and 14 bases had no gene match. Germline V gene data show CDR1 as LGHNA and CDR2 as YNFKEQ. CDR3 DNA sequence: TGTGCCAGCAGCCAAGACCAGACTAGCGGGAGCTTACGTGGGAATACGCAGTATTTT. Its protein product is CASSQDQTSGSLRGNTQYF.

This clonotype was seen many times. The chain recombines TRBV12-3 or TRBV12-4 with TRBJ2-1; 9 nucleotides align to TRBD1. CDR3 size: 13 residues. V was clipped by 6 bases and J by 6 bases; unmatched bases: 3. The CDR3 DNA reads as TGTGCCAGCAGGTCGACAGGGGGCAATGAGCAGTTCTTC. It codes for CASRSTGGNEQFF.

The V and J genes are TRBV15 and TRBJ2-1, with D possibly TRBD1 on 6 matching bases. This CDR3 is 14 amino acids long. V lost 5 bases and J lost 5, with 13 bases in between. CDR1 and CDR2 from the germline V gene are LNHNV and YYDKDF (reference sequence). The CDR3 reads CATSPQGQNNEQFF. The CDR3 DNA sequence: TGTGCCACCAGCCCCCAGGGGCAAAACAATGAGCAGTTCTTC.

V usage is TRBV20-1 and J usage is TRBJ1-4; D might be TRBD1 (6 bases). The V gene lost 5 bases and the J gene lost 8 bases, with 18 bases spanning the gap. Germline V CDR1 and CDR2: DFQATT, SNEGSKA (reference sequence). The CDR3 contains 14 residues. CDR3 loop: CSAPRTDGDEKLFF. CDR3 in DNA: TGCAGTGCTCCCCGGACAGACGGGGACGAAAAACTGTTTTTT.

J is TRBJ2-5 and V is TRBV18, with 8 bases fitting TRBD2. The germline CDR1 and CDR2 sequences are KGHSH and LQKENI. The ends lost 2 bases at V and 5 bases at J; junction bases unmatched: 7. This CDR3 region has 15 residues. CDR3 bases: TGTGCCAGCTCACCATTCGGGAGGGAGGAGGAGACCCAGTACTTC. This translates into CASSPFGREEETQYF.

Only a few counts were recorded for this clonotype. The rearrangement uses TRBV7-2 and TRBJ2-4; D remains unclear. Germline CDR1 is SGHTA and CDR2 is FQGNSA. V was shortened by 1 base and J by 0 bases, with 7 bases between the two germline ends. The CDR3 is 15 amino acids. CDR3 amino acids: CASSLVRLAKNIQYF. The DNA for the CDR3 is TGTGCCAGCAGCTTAGTGCGGTTAGCCAAAAACATTCAGTACTTC.

The table lists this clonotype with many counts. The CDR3 loop reads CSARGRGTSQETQYF. CDR3 DNA sequence: TGCAGTGCTAGAGGTCGGGGAACAAGTCAAGAGACCCAGTACTTC. The gene calls are TRBV20-1 and TRBJ2-5, with a weak D call TRBD2 (5 bases). CDR3 length equals 15 residues. Germline values: CDR1 DFQATT, CDR2 SNEGSKA (reference sequence). V was clipped by 1 base and J by 2 bases, with 14 bases between them.

The table lists this clonotype with a few counts. The J gene is TRBJ2-2, the V gene TRBV4-3, with D perhaps TRBD2 (5 bases). This CDR3 has 16 amino acids. The V gene lost 0 bases and the J gene lost 7 bases, with 15 bases spanning the gap. Germline V gene sequence: CDR1 LGHNA, CDR2 YSLEER. The CDR3 loop is CASSQDHETINGELFF. In DNA form, the CDR3 reads TGCGCCAGCAGCCAAGATCATGAGACTATCAACGGGGAGCTGTTTTTT.

DNA for the CDR3: TGTGCCAGCAGTTTACTCGAAGGGCCAGTTAGGGCCAACGTCCTGACTTTC. It is translated as CASSLLEGPVRANVLTF. The chain has TRBV28 and TRBJ2-6; no firm D call. There are 17 residues in the CDR3. The germline V gene encodes CDR1 MDHEN and CDR2 SYDVKM. Between the trimmed V and J ends, which lost 2 bases and 5 bases, there was a span of 16 bases. The full variable domain, with the rest looked up from reference TRBV28 and TRBJ2-6, is DVKVTQSSRYLVKRTGEKVFLECVQDMDHENMFWYRQDPGLGLRLIYFSYDVKMKEKGDIPEGYSVSREKKERFSLILESASTNQTSMYLCASSLLEGPVRANVLTFGAGSRLTVL.

This clonotype was seen a handful of times. The gene calls are TRBV7-9 and TRBJ2-1, with 7 bases lining up with TRBD2. This CDR3 is built from 14 residues. CDR1 is SEHNR and CDR2 is FQNEAQ in the germline V gene (reference sequence). V lost 0 bases to trimming and J lost 12 bases; unmatched junction nucleotides: 8. CDR3 loop: CASSLAPAGVPQFF. CDR3 nucleotides: TGTGCCAGCAGCTTAGCGCCCGCGGGGGTTCCGCAGTTCTTC.

For the CDR3, the DNA is TGTGCCAGCAGCTTAGTGGTGGGCGGGGGATTCTACAATGAGCAGTTCTTC. This sequence encodes CASSLVVGGGFYNEQFF. The chain recombines TRBV7-6 with TRBJ2-1, with 7 positions matching TRBD2. Looked up from germline, CDR1 is SGHVS and CDR2 is FNYEAQ. The V segment lost 1 base and the J segment 3 bases; nucleotides outside the gene matches: 9. The CDR3 sequence is 17 residues long.